These T cell receptor beta chains were read from a single sample in a study of tumor-infiltrating lymphocytes in primary liver carcinoma. TCRdb reprocessed the multiplex PCR reads with MiXCR, giving one entry per CDR3 protein. The sample consists of 90,000 to 110,000 distinct CDR3 sequences, around 80% of them appearing once. Sequencing used liver tumor tissue from sampling region 3. The receptors originated from a man aged 40-49 years with primary liver carcinoma and hepatitis B virus infection. Each CDR3 is given with its conserved first and last residue. Clone size is shown for a subset of rows, as once, few, many or a class of expanded clone.

clone_size: many
v_call: TRBV28
j_call: TRBJ1-2
cdr3_aa: CASTMTGVVYGYTF

clone_size: .
v_call: TRBV18
j_call: TRBJ1-4
cdr3_aa: CASSLDESRIKLFF

clone_size: .
v_call: TRBV20-1
j_call: TRBJ1-1
cdr3_aa: CSAREVLGQGAFF

clone_size: .
v_call: TRBV5-6
j_call: TRBJ1-5
cdr3_aa: CASSLCPDQPQHF

clone_size: .
v_call: TRBV5-5
j_call: TRBJ1-2
cdr3_aa: CASRVAGPTGYTF

clone_size: many
v_call: TRBV5-1
j_call: TRBJ2-1
cdr3_aa: CASSTGTSSYSYNEQFF

clone_size: .
v_call: TRBV11-2
j_call: TRBJ2-3
cdr3_aa: CVSSPPFGLTNSDTLYF

clone_size: many
v_call: TRBV28
j_call: TRBJ2-5
cdr3_aa: CASSPPTPTGWETQYF

clone_size: .
v_call: TRBV4-2
j_call: TRBJ2-6
cdr3_aa: CASSQEASSWANVLSF

clone_size: .
v_call: TRBV5-5
j_call: TRBJ2-3
cdr3_aa: CASSWGRGSSDTQYF

clone_size: .
v_call: TRBV6-2/TRBV6-3
j_call: TRBJ2-5
cdr3_aa: CANTYGSAGGWGETQYF

clone_size: .
v_call: TRBV4-1
j_call: TRBJ2-5
cdr3_aa: CARSKTQGAAGETQYF

clone_size: .
v_call: TRBV6-2/TRBV6-3
j_call: TRBJ2-1
cdr3_aa: CARNSSGSSYNEQFF

clone_size: .
v_call: TRBV24-1
j_call: TRBJ2-1
cdr3_aa: CATGRDNVQLF

clone_size: .
v_call: TRBV7-8
j_call: TRBJ2-7
cdr3_aa: CDGSPTDSYEQYF

clone_size: .
v_call: TRBV29-1
j_call: TRBJ2-5
cdr3_aa: CSIRVPGQGIETQYF

clone_size: .
v_call: TRBV4-1
j_call: TRBJ1-2
cdr3_aa: CASSQEGQWVRGYTF

clone_size: few
v_call: TRBV29-1
j_call: TRBJ1-6
cdr3_aa: CSVWDGTSSPLHF

clone_size: once
v_call: TRBV12-3/TRBV12-4
j_call: TRBJ2-7
cdr3_aa: CASTLADLGEQYF

clone_size: medium-sized
v_call: TRBV6-5
j_call: TRBJ1-1
cdr3_aa: CASSYSMEGSTEAFF

clone_size: .
v_call: TRBV7-8
j_call: TRBJ2-7
cdr3_aa: CASILTLDYEQYF

clone_size: .
v_call: TRBV29-1
j_call: TRBJ1-2
cdr3_aa: CCSLIGENGYTF

clone_size: once
v_call: TRBV6-5
j_call: TRBJ2-5
cdr3_aa: CAGSGTGVGEETQYF

clone_size: .
v_call: TRBV6-2/TRBV6-3
j_call: TRBJ2-2
cdr3_aa: CASNNQTTGELFF

clone_size: .
v_call: TRBV4-1
j_call: TRBJ2-1
cdr3_aa: CVSSPYLAGAYNEQFF

clone_size: .
v_call: TRBV7-9
j_call: TRBJ1-2
cdr3_aa: CASRLQFRGNGYTF